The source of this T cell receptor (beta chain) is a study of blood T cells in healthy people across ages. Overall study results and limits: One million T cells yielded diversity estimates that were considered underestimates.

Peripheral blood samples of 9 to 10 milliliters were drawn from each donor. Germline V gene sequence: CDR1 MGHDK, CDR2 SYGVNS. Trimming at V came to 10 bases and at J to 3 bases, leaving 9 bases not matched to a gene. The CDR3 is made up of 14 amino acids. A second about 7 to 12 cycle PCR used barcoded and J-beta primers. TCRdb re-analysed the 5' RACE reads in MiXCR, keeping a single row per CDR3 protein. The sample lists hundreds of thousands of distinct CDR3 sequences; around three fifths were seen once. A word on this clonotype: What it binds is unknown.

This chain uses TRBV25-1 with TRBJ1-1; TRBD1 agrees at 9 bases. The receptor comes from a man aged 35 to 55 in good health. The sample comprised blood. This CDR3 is CATSRTGVDTEAFF. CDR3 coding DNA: TGTGCCACCTCTCGGACAGGGGTCGACACTGAAGCTTTCTTT.